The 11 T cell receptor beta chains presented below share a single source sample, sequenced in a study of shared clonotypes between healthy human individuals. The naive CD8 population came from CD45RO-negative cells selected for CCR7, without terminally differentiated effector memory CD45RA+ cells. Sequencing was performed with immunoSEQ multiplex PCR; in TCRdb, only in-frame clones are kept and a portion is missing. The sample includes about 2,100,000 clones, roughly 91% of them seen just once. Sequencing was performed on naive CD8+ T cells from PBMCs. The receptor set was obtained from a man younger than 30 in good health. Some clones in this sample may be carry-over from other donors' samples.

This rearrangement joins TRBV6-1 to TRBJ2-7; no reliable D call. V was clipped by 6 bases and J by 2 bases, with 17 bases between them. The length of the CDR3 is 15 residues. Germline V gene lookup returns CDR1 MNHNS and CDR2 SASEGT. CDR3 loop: CASRSSLGLPYEQYF. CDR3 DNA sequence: TGTGCCAGCAGATCCTCGTTAGGCTTGCCCTACGAGCAGTACTTC.

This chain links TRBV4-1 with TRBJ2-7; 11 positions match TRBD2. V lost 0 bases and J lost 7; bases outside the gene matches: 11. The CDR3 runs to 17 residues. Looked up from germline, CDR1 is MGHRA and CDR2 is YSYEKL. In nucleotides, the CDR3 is TGCGCCAGCAGCCAAGAAACTAGCGGGAGCAGGTTCGGAGAGCAGTACTTC. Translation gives CASSQETSGSRFGEQYF.

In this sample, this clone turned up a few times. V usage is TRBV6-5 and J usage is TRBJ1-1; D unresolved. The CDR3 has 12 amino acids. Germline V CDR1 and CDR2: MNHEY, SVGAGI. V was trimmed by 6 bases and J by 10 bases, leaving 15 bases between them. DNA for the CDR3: TGTGCCAGCAGCCCGGGAGGCTGGGGAGCTTTCTTT. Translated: CASSPGGWGAFF.

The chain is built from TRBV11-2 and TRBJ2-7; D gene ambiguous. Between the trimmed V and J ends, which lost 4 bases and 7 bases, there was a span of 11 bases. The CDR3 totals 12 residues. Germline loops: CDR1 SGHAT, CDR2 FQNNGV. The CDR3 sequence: CASSYSPREQYF. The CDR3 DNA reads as TGTGCCAGCAGCTATAGTCCGAGGGAGCAGTACTTC.

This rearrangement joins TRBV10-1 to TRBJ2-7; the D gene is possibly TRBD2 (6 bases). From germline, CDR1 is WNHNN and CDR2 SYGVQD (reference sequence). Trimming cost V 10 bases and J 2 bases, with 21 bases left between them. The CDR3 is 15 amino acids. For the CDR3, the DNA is TGCGCCACCTCGGAGGGGCTAGCGAGTACCTACGAGCAGTACTTC. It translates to CATSEGLASTYEQYF.

The CDR3 sequence: CASSGGLADYEQYF. CDR3 in DNA: TGTGCCAGCAGCGGCGGACTAGCAGACTACGAGCAGTACTTC. The chain joins TRBV7-9 to TRBJ2-7; 8 positions match TRBD2. The CDR3 sequence is 14 residues long. The germline V gene has CDR1 SEHNR and CDR2 FQNEAQ (reference sequence). J lost 3 bases, V lost 5 bases, and 6 bases had no gene match. The complete variable domain, with remaining parts taken from reference TRBV7-9 and TRBJ2-7, reads DTGVSQNPRHKITKRGQNVTFRCDPISEHNRLYWYRQTLGQGPEFLTYFQNEAQLEKSRLLSDRFSAERPKGSFSTLEIQRTEQGDSAMYLCASSGGLADYEQYFGPGTRLTVT.

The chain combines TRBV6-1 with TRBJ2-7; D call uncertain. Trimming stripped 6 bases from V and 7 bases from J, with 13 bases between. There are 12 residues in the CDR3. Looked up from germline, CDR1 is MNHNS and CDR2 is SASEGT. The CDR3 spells CASSVPGREQYF. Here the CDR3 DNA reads TGTGCCAGCAGCGTGCCTGGACGGGAGCAGTACTTC.

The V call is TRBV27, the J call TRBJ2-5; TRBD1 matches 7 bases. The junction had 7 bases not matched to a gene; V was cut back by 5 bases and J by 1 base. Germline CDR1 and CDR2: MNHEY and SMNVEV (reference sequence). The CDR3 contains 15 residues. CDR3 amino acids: CASSDADRAQETQYF. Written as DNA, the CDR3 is TGTGCCAGCAGTGACGCAGACAGGGCCCAAGAGACCCAGTACTTC.

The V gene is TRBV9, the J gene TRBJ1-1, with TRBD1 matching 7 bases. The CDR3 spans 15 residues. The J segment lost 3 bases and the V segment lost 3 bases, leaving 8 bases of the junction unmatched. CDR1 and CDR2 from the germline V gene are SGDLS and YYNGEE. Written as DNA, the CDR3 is TGTGCCAGCAGCGCAGGGCCCCAGGGGGACACTGAAGCTTTCTTT. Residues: CASSAGPQGDTEAFF.

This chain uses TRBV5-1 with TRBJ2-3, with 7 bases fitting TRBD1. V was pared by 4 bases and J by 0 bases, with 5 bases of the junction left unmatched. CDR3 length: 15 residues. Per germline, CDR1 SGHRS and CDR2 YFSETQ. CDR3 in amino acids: CASSPQTGSTDTQYF. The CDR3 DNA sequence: TGCGCCAGCAGCCCCCAGACAGGGAGCACAGATACGCAGTATTTT. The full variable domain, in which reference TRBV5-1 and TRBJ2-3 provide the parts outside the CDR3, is KAGVTQTPRYLIKTRGQQVTLSCSPISGHRSVSWYQQTPGQGLQFLFEYFSETQRNKGNFPGRFSGRQFSNSRSEMNVSTLELGDSALYLCASSPQTGSTDTQYFGPGTRLTVL.

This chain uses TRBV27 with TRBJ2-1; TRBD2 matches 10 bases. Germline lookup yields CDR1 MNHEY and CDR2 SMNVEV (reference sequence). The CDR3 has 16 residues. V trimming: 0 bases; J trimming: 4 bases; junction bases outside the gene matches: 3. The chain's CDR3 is CASSLSTSGIYNEQFF. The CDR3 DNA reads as TGTGCCAGCAGTTTATCAACTAGCGGGATTTACAATGAGCAGTTCTTC.